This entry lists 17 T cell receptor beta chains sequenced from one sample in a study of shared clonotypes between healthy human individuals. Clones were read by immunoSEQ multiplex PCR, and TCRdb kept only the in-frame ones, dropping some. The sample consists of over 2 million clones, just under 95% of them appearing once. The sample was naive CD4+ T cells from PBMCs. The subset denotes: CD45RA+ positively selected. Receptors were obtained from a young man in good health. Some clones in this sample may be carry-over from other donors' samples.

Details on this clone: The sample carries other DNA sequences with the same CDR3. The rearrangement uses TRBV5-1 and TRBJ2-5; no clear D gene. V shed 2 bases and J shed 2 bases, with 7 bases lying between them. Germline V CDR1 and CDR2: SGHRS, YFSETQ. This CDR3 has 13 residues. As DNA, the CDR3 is TGCGCCAGCAGCTTCTCAGGTCAAGAGACCCAGTACTTC. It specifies CASSFSGQETQYF.

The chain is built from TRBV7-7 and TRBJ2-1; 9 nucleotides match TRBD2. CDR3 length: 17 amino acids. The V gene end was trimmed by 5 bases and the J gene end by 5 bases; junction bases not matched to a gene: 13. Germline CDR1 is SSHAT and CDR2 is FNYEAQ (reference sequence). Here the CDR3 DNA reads TGTGCCAGCAGCCCCCAGGCGTTTAGCGGGAGACACAATGAGCAGTTCTTC. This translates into CASSPQAFSGRHNEQFF.

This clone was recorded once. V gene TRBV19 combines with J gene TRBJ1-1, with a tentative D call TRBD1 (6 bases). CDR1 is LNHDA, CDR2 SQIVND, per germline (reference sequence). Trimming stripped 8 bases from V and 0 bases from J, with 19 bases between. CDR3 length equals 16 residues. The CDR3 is CASGKLGGGLNTEAFF. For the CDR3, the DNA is TGTGCCAGTGGAAAACTGGGGGGCGGCTTGAACACTGAAGCTTTCTTT.

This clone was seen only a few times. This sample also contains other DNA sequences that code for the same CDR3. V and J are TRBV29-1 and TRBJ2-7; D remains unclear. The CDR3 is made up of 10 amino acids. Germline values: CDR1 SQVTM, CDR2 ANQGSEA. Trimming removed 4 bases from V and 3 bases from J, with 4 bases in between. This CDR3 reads CSVGSYEQYF. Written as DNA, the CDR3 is TGCAGCGTTGGCAGCTACGAGCAGTACTTC.

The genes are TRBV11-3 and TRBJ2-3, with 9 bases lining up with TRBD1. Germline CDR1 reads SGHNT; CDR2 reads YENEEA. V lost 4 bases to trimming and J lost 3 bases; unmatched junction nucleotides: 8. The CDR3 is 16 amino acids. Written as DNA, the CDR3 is TGTGCCAGCAGCTCCACAGGGGGCGCGTTAACAGATACGCAGTATTTT. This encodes CASSSTGGALTDTQYF.

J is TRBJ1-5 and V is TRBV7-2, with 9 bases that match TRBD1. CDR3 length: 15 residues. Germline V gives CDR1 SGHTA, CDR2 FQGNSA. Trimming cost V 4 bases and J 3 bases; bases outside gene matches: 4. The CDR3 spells CASSSRTGVNQPQHF. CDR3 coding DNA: TGTGCCAGCAGCTCCAGGACAGGGGTCAATCAGCCCCAGCATTTT.

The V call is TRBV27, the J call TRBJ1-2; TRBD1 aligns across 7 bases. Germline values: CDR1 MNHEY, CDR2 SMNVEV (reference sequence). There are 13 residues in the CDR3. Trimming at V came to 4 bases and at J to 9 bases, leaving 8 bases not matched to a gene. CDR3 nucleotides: TGTGCCAGCAGTTCGGGGGACAGATCGAGCTACACCTTC. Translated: CASSSGDRSSYTF.

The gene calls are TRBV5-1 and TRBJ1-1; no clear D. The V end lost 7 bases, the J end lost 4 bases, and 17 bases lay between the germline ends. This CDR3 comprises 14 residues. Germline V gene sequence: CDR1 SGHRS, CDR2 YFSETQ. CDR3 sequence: CASREGSILTEAFF. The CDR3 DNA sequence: TGCGCCAGCCGCGAGGGATCCATCCTCACTGAAGCTTTCTTT.

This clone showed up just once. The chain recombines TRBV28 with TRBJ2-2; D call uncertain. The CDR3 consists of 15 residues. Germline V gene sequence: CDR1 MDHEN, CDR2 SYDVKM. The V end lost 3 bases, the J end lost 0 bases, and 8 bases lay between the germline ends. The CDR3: CASSFFRTNTGELFF. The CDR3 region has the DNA TGTGCCAGCAGTTTTTTCCGAACGAACACCGGGGAGCTGTTTTTT.

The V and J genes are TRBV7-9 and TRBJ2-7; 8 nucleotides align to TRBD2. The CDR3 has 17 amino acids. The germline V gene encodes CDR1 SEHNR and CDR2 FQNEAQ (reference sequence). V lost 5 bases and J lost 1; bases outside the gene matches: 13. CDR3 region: CASSPRGGRAISYEQYF. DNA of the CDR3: TGTGCCAGCAGCCCCCGGGGGGGGCGGGCCATATCCTACGAGCAGTACTTC. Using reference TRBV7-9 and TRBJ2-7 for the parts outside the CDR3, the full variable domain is DTGVSQNPRHKITKRGQNVTFRCDPISEHNRLYWYRQTLGQGPEFLTYFQNEAQLEKSRLLSDRFSAERPKGSFSTLEIQRTEQGDSAMYLCASSPRGGRAISYEQYFGPGTRLTVT.

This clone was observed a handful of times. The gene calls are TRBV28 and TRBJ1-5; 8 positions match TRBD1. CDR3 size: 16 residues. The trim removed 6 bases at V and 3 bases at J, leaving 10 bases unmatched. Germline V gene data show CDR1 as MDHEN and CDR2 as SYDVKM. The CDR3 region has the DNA TGTGCCAGCAGACGGACCGGGACAGGCTACAATCAGCCCCAGCATTTT. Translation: CASRRTGTGYNQPQHF.

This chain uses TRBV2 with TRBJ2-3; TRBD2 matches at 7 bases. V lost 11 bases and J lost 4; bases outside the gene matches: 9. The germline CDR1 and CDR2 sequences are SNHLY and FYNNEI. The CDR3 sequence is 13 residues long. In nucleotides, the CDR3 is TGTGCCGGTGGACTAGGTCTTGCAGATACGCAGTATTTT. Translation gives CAGGLGLADTQYF.

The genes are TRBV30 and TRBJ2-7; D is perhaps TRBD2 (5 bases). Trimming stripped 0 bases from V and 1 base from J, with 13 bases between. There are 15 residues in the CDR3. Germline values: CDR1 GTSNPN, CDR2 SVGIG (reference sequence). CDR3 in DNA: TGTGCCTGGAGTGTAACTAGTCTCGGGTCCTACGAGCAGTACTTC. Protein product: CAWSVTSLGSYEQYF.

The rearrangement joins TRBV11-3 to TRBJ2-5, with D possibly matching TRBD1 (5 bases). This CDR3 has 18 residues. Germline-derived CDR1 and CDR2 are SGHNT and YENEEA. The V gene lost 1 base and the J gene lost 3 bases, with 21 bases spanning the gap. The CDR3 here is CASSLGGWGVLSEETQYF. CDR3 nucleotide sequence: TGTGCCAGCAGCTTAGGGGGCTGGGGTGTTCTTTCCGAAGAGACCCAGTACTTC.

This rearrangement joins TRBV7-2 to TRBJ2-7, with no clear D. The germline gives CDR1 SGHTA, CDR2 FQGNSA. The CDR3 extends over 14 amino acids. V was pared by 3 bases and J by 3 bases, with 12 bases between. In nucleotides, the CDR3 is TGTGCCAGCAGCTTCGGGCTTGTGGGCTACGAGCAGTACTTC. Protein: CASSFGLVGYEQYF.

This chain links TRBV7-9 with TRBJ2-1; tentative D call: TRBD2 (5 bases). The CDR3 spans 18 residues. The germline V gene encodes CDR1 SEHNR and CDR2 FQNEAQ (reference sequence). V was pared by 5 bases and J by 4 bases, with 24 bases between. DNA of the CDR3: TGTGCCAGCAGCCCCGCCAAGATCGGGGTAGCGCTTTACAATGAGCAGTTCTTC. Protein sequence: CASSPAKIGVALYNEQFF.

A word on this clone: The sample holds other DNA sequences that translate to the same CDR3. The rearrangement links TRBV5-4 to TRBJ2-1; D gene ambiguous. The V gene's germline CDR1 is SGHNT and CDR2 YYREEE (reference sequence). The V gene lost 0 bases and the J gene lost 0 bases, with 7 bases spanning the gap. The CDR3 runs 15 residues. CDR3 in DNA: TGTGCCAGCAGCTTGGACCGGAGCTCCTACAATGAGCAGTTCTTC. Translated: CASSLDRSSYNEQFF.